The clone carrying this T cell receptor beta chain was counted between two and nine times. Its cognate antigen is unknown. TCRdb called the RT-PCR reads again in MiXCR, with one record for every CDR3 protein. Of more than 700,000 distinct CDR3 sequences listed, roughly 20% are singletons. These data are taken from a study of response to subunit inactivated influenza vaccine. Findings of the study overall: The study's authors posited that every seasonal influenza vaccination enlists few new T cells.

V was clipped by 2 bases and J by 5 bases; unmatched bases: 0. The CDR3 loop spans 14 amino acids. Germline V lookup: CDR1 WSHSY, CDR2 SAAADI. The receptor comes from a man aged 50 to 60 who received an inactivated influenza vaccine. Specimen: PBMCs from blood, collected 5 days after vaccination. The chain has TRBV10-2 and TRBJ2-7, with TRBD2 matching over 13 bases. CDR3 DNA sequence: TGCGCCAGCAGTGAGGGACTAGCGGGGGACGAGCAGTACTTC. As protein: CASSEGLAGDEQYF.